The entry below gives a single T cell receptor (beta chain) sequence along with its context. The protocol was immunoSEQ multiplex PCR, while the TCRdb copy is restricted to in-frame clones and leaves out a portion. The sample gives about 88,000 clones, more than 70% of which show up once; about 0.89% is in the top ten. This sample stems from a study of PD-L1 blockade in urothelial cancer. Germline CDR1 and CDR2: SGHAT and FQNNGV. CDR3 length: 15 amino acids. The V segment lost 4 bases and the J segment 0 bases; nucleotides outside the gene matches: 3. The time point was: pretreatment peripheral blood.

The starting material was PBMCs, obtained around atezolizumab (anti-PD-L1) treatment. This chain connects TRBV11-2 to TRBJ2-1; 7 nucleotides line up with TRBD2. The receptor comes from a woman of 80 years or more with urothelial cancer. Written as DNA, the CDR3 is TGTGCCAGCAGCTCCGGGACTAACTCCTACAATGAGCAGTTCTTC. Its protein is CASSSGTNSYNEQFF.